Each of the 24 T cell receptor beta chains below was sequenced from the same sample in a study of blood T cell repertoires in COVID-19 (dated by TCRdb to 2018 to 2021). The receptor library was made with the immunoSEQ multiplex PCR assay. Drawn from immuneACCESS, this table holds only the in-frame rearrangements with V and J called that TCRdb kept. Clones are partly lost; checked studies trace under half to an unresolved V gene and leave the rest unexplained. The sample table lists about 140,000 clones, 84% of them with a count of one. Jointly, the top ten make up approximately 3% of the sample. The sample consisted of PBMCs or T cells enriched from blood (not recorded which). These receptors were taken from a woman in her 50s with acute COVID-19.

The CDR3 region is CASSYDRGSGANVLTF. The CDR3 DNA sequence: TGTGCCAGCAGCTATGACAGGGGGTCAGGGGCCAACGTCCTGACTTTC. This rearrangement joins TRBV6-2 or TRBV6-3 to TRBJ2-6, with 9 bases matching TRBD1. CDR3 length: 16 residues. Germline trimming cut 6 bases from V and 4 bases from J; bases unmatched to any gene: 7. Germline CDR1 and CDR2: MNHEY and SVGEGT.

The table lists this clone with a count of one. CDR3 DNA: TGCGCCAGCAGCCAGCAGGTCTCCTACAATGAGCAGTTCTTC. Protein: CASSQQVSYNEQFF. The rearrangement joins TRBV4-3 to TRBJ2-1; D is ambiguous. The CDR3 has 14 amino acids. V was clipped by 3 bases and J by 0 bases, with 6 bases between them. Germline V gene data show CDR1 as LGHNA and CDR2 as YSLEER.

This chain uses TRBV6-5 with TRBJ1-2; 7 bases fit TRBD1. This CDR3 comprises 12 residues. V gave up 8 bases and J gave up 4 bases; unmatched junction bases: 4. Germline values: CDR1 MNHEY, CDR2 SVGAGI. The CDR3 DNA reads as TGTGCCAGCTCGCGGGACAGCTATGGCTACACCTTC. Its protein is CASSRDSYGYTF.

The chain employs TRBV7-9 and TRBJ2-3, with 10 bases identical to TRBD2. The CDR3 consists of 15 residues. Germline values: CDR1 SEHNR, CDR2 FQNEAQ (reference sequence). Trimming removed 4 bases from V and 4 bases from J; junction bases left unmatched: 5. For the CDR3, the DNA is TGTGCCAGCAGCTGGAGCGGGAGGGGCGCAGATACGCAGTATTTT. Translation gives CASSWSGRGADTQYF. Combining the CDR3 with reference TRBV7-9 and TRBJ2-3 gives the whole variable domain DTGVSQNPRHKITKRGQNVTFRCDPISEHNRLYWYRQTLGQGPEFLTYFQNEAQLEKSRLLSDRFSAERPKGSFSTLEIQRTEQGDSAMYLCASSWSGRGADTQYFGPGTRLTVL.

This sequence joins TRBV5-1 and TRBJ1-5; 10 bases fit TRBD1. Trimming at V came to 4 bases and at J to 8 bases, leaving 6 bases not matched to a gene. This CDR3 is built from 14 residues. In germline, CDR1 is SGHRS, CDR2 YFSETQ. CDR3 region: CASSPTGGEEPQHF. The CDR3 region has the DNA TGCGCCAGCAGCCCGACAGGGGGCGAGGAGCCCCAGCATTTT. Together with reference TRBV5-1 and TRBJ1-5, the CDR3 gives the full variable domain: KAGVTQTPRYLIKTRGQQVTLSCSPISGHRSVSWYQQTPGQGLQFLFEYFSETQRNKGNFPGRFSGRQFSNSRSEMNVSTLELGDSALYLCASSPTGGEEPQHFGDGTRLSIL.

This clone has just a few counts. The chain employs TRBV7-8 and TRBJ2-1; possibly TRBD2 for D (5 bases). The CDR3 runs to 14 residues. Germline CDR1 SGHVS, CDR2 FQNEAQ. Trimming stripped 1 base from V and 6 bases from J, with 10 bases between. Here the CDR3 DNA reads TGTGCCAGCAGCTTAGAAACGGGAACCAATGAGCAGTTCTTC. It encodes CASSLETGTNEQFF.

V usage is TRBV24-1 and J usage is TRBJ2-4, with D possibly TRBD1 on 5 matching bases. The CDR3 is 15 residues long. The V end lost 2 bases, the J end lost 0 bases, and 7 bases lay between the germline ends. Germline lookup yields CDR1 KGHDR and CDR2 SFDVKD. The CDR3 protein is CATSDSGKAKNIQYF. CDR3 DNA: TGTGCCACCAGTGATTCAGGGAAAGCCAAAAACATTCAGTACTTC.

The chain couples TRBV5-6 to TRBJ1-1; D perhaps matches TRBD1 (6 bases). Per the germline V gene, CDR1 is SGHDT and CDR2 is YYEEEE. The CDR3 runs 16 residues. The ends were cut back, 1 base at V and 1 base at J, with 14 bases in the middle. This chain's CDR3 is CASSLTPTGRNTEAFF. The CDR3 DNA is TGTGCCAGCAGCTTGACCCCGACAGGTCGGAACACTGAAGCTTTCTTT. Full variable domain (missing parts from reference TRBV5-6 and TRBJ1-1): DAGVTQSPTHLIKTRGQQVTLRCSPKSGHDTVSWYQQALGQGPQFIFQYYEEEERQRGNFPDRFSGHQFPNYSSELNVNALLLGDSALYLCASSLTPTGRNTEAFFGQGTRLTVV.

The rearrangement uses TRBV12-3 or TRBV12-4 and TRBJ2-2; D possibly corresponds to TRBD2 (5 bases). V gave up 6 bases and J gave up 7 bases, with 12 bases separating them. The CDR3 extends over 13 amino acids. This CDR3 is CASRPDEGGELFF. The DNA of the CDR3 is TGTGCCAGCAGGCCCGATGAGGGCGGGGAGCTGTTTTTT.

This rearrangement joins TRBV28 to TRBJ1-3; D might be TRBD1 (5 bases). CDR1 and CDR2 from the germline V gene are MDHEN and SYDVKM. This CDR3 comprises 16 residues. Trimming took off 5 bases at V and 4 bases at J, with 18 bases between the two ends. CDR3 sequence: CASSTNGGGRGNTIYF. The CDR3 nucleotides read TGTGCCAGCAGTACCAACGGGGGAGGGAGAGGAAACACCATATATTTT.

This sequence joins TRBV19 and TRBJ1-1; tentative D call: TRBD1 (6 bases). The CDR3 contains 16 residues. Germline lookup yields CDR1 LNHDA and CDR2 SQIVND (reference sequence). Trimming left V 7 bases short and J 6 bases short, with 24 bases between. The CDR3 DNA reads as TGTGCCAGTACCATCGTATCAGGGGCCGCGAGGGCTGAAGCTTTCTTT. This gives the protein CASTIVSGAARAEAFF.

This chain joins TRBV7-9 and TRBJ1-1; 9 bases map to TRBD1. In germline, CDR1 is SEHNR, CDR2 FQNEAQ (reference sequence). The trim removed 5 bases at V and 5 bases at J, leaving 6 bases unmatched. The CDR3 loop spans 14 amino acids. The CDR3, as DNA: TGTGCCAGCAGCACAACAGGGGGCAATACTGAAGCTTTCTTT. Its protein product is CASSTTGGNTEAFF.

V and J are TRBV4-1 and TRBJ2-2; D perhaps matches TRBD1 (6 bases). The CDR3 contains 15 residues. V was shortened by 5 bases and J by 1 base, with 11 bases between the two germline ends. The germline V gene has CDR1 MGHRA and CDR2 YSYEKL. For the CDR3, the DNA is TGCGCCAGCAGCGAGGACAGCCTGAACACCGGGGAGCTGTTTTTT. Translation: CASSEDSLNTGELFF.

This chain uses TRBV27 with TRBJ2-7; TRBD2 matches 11 bases. The CDR3 is 15 residues long. V lost 4 bases and J lost 2; bases outside the gene matches: 4. Germline CDR1 is MNHEY and CDR2 is SMNVEV (reference sequence). CDR3 in amino acids: CASSSVSGRAYEQYF. CDR3 DNA: TGTGCCAGCAGTTCAGTTAGCGGGAGGGCCTACGAGCAGTACTTC.

This chain connects TRBV11-2 to TRBJ2-3; the D is unclear. The germline CDR1 and CDR2 sequences are SGHAT and FQNNGV. The length of the CDR3 is 16 residues. V was clipped by 1 base and J by 2 bases, with 13 bases between them. CDR3 bases: TGTGCCAGCAGCTTAGGTAGAATCCCACCCACAGATACGCAGTATTTT. Protein product: CASSLGRIPPTDTQYF.

The rearrangement uses TRBV5-1 and TRBJ2-7, with 7 bases lining up with TRBD1. In germline, CDR1 is SGHRS, CDR2 YFSETQ. The CDR3 is 15 residues long. Germline trimming cut 0 bases from V and 4 bases from J; bases unmatched to any gene: 7. The CDR3 DNA reads TGCGCCAGCAGCTTGGCCCCACAGGGGAATTACGAGCAGTACTTC. The encoded protein is CASSLAPQGNYEQYF. The variable domain in full, with the rest retrieved from reference TRBV5-1 and TRBJ2-7, is KAGVTQTPRYLIKTRGQQVTLSCSPISGHRSVSWYQQTPGQGLQFLFEYFSETQRNKGNFPGRFSGRQFSNSRSEMNVSTLELGDSALYLCASSLAPQGNYEQYFGPGTRLTVT.

The gene calls are TRBV5-5 and TRBJ2-2; D ambiguous. This CDR3 spans 14 amino acids. Germline V gene sequence: CDR1 SGHKS, CDR2 YYEKEE (reference sequence). Trimming took off 6 bases at V and 0 bases at J, with 9 bases between the two ends. The CDR3 nucleotides are TGTGCCAGCACTAGAAGTTCGAACACCGGGGAGCTGTTTTTT. It translates to CASTRSSNTGELFF.

The chain carries TRBV18 and TRBJ1-1; D call uncertain. Per the germline V gene, CDR1 is KGHSH and CDR2 is LQKENI. V lost 5 bases to trimming and J lost 0 bases, with 7 bases between them. The CDR3 sequence is 13 residues long. CDR3 DNA: TGTGCCAGCTCAGCTACAGTGAACACTGAAGCTTTCTTT. Its translation: CASSATVNTEAFF.

V is TRBV7-6 and J is TRBJ2-3; D perhaps matches TRBD2 (6 bases). Germline loops: CDR1 SGHVS, CDR2 FNYEAQ. This CDR3 contains 15 residues. Between the trimmed V and J ends, which lost 4 bases and 0 bases, there was a span of 11 bases. In DNA, the CDR3 is TGTGCCAGCAGCTCGGGAGACGCTAGCACAGATACGCAGTATTTT. Translating gives CASSSGDASTDTQYF.

This chain joins TRBV7-9 and TRBJ1-1; D possibly corresponds to TRBD1 (5 bases). The CDR3 sequence is 12 residues long. From germline, CDR1 is SEHNR and CDR2 FQNEAQ (reference sequence). V lost 3 bases and J 10 bases, leaving 12 bases between the germline ends. The CDR3 nucleotides are TGTGCCAGCAGCTTTAATCAGGGCTCAGCTTTCTTT. This encodes CASSFNQGSAFF.

The gene calls are TRBV3-1 (or the pseudogene TRBV3-2) and TRBJ2-2; D perhaps matches TRBD2 (5 bases). V gave up 4 bases and J gave up 0 bases, with 12 bases separating them. This CDR3 is built from 16 residues. Germline V gene data show CDR1 as LGHDT and CDR2 as YNNKEL (reference sequence). CDR3 in amino acids: CASSPEDYTNTGELFF. The CDR3 DNA sequence: TGTGCCAGCAGCCCAGAAGACTACACGAACACCGGGGAGCTGTTTTTT.

In this sample, this clone turned up once. V gene TRBV18 combines with J gene TRBJ1-6, with 7 bases that match TRBD1. This CDR3 contains 15 residues. Germline loops: CDR1 KGHSH, CDR2 LQKENI. V lost 6 bases and J lost 8; bases outside the gene matches: 10. DNA of the CDR3: TGTGCCAGCTCGCCTGGACAGGCGATAGATTCACCCCTCCACTTT. It specifies CASSPGQAIDSPLHF.

The V gene is TRBV27, the J gene TRBJ2-1, with TRBD2 matching 9 bases. J lost 7 bases, V lost 8 bases, and 12 bases had no gene match. The germline gives CDR1 MNHEY, CDR2 SMNVEV (reference sequence). CDR3 length equals 15 residues. CDR3 sequence: CASGSGSSAANEQFF. As DNA, the CDR3 is TGTGCCAGCGGTAGCGGGAGTTCGGCAGCTAATGAGCAGTTCTTC.

CDR3 loop: CASRAPGQGASEQFF. In DNA form, the CDR3 reads TGTGCCAGTAGGGCTCCGGGACAGGGGGCGAGTGAGCAGTTCTTC. The chain combines TRBV19 with TRBJ2-1; 12 nucleotides agree with TRBD1. CDR1 LNHDA and CDR2 SQIVND come from the germline V gene (reference sequence). The V and J ends lost 6 bases and 9 bases, in that order; junction bases with no gene match: 9. The CDR3 spans 15 residues.